The next 2 T cell receptor beta chains were all read from a single sample in a study of T cells in Graves' hyperthyroidism and ophthalmopathy. Amplification of TCR beta CDR3 regions used RNA as the template. Researchers ran a first-round RT-PCR on the TCR CDR3 using the HTBI primer set. TCRdb re-analysed the multiplex PCR reads in MiXCR, keeping a single row per CDR3 protein. Here the sample spans about 600,000 distinct CDR3 sequences, around 16% being singletons. The sample taken for sequencing was blood. The receptors here all came from a woman aged 40 to 55 with Graves' ophthalmopathy.

The gene calls are TRBV13 and TRBJ1-3, with 8 positions matching TRBD1. The V gene's germline CDR1 is PRHDT and CDR2 FYEKMQ (reference sequence). This CDR3 comprises 14 residues. Trimming cost V 5 bases and J 2 bases; bases outside gene matches: 2. For the CDR3, the DNA is TGTGCCAGCAGCCCAGGGGGCGCTGGAAACACCATATATTTT. This codes for CASSPGGAGNTIYF. The entire variable domain, with the rest obtained from reference TRBV13 and TRBJ1-3, is as follows: AAGVIQSPRHLIKEKRETATLKCYPIPRHDTVYWYQQGPGQDPQFLISFYEKMQSDKGSIPDRFSAQQFSDYHSELNMSSLELGDSALYFCASSPGGAGNTIYFGEGSWLTVV.

This clonotype was counted ten times or more. This chain joins TRBV12-3 or TRBV12-4 and TRBJ1-1, with 7 bases matching TRBD1. The CDR3 runs to 11 residues. Trimming took 6 bases from V and 8 from J; bases not matched to a gene: 3. CDR3: CASRTGREAFF. DNA for the CDR3: TGTGCCAGCAGGACAGGGAGGGAAGCTTTCTTT.